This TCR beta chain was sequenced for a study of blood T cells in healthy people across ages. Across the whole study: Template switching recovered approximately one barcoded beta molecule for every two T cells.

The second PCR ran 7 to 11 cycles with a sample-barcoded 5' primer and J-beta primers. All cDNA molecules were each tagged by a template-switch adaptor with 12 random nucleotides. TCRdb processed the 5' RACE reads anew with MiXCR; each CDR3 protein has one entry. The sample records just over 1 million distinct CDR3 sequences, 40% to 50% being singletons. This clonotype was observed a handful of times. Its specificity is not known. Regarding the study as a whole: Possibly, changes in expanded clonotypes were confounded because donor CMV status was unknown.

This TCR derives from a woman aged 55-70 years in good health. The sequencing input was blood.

CDR3 sequence (DNA): TGTGCCAGCAGTGAAGCAAGGAGGGGGACAGGGGGTCCCCTACAAGAGACCCAGTACTTC. This gives the protein CASSEARRGTGGPLQETQYF. The chain links TRBV6-1 to TRBJ2-5, with TRBD1 matching 11 bases. Germline values: CDR1 MNHNS, CDR2 SASEGT. The ends lost 0 bases at V and 2 bases at J; junction bases unmatched: 14. The CDR3 loop spans 20 amino acids.